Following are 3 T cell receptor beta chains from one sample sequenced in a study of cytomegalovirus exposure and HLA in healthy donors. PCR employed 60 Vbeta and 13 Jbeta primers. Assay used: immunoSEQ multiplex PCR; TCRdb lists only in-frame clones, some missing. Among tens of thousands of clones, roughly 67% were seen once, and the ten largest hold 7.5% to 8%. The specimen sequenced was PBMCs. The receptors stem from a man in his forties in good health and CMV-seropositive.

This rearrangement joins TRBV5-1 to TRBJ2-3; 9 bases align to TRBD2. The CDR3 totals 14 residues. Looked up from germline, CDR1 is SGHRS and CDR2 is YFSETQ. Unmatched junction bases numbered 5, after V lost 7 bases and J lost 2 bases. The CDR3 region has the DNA TGCGCCAGCGGGCGGGGGGGAATCACAGATACGCAGTATTTT. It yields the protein CASGRGGITDTQYF.

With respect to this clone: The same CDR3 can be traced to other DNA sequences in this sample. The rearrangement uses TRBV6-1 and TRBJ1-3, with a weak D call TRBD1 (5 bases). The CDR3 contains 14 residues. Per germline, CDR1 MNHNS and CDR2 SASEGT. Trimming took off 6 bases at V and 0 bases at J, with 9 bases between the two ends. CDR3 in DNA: TGTGCCAGCAGCGTCGACAGCTCTGGAAACACCATATATTTT. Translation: CASSVDSSGNTIYF.

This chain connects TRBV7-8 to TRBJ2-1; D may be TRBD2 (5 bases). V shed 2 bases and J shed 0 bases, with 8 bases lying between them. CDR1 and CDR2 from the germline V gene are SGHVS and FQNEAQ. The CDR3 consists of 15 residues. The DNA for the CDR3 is TGTGCCAGCAGCTTATTTGGAGGCTCCTACAATGAGCAGTTCTTC. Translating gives CASSLFGGSYNEQFF.